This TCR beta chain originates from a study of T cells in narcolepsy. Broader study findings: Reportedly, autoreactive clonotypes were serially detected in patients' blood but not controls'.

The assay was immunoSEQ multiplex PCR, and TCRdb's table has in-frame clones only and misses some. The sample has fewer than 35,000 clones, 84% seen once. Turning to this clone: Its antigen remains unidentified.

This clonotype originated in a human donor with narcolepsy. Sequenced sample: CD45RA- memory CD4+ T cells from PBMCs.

Here the CDR3 DNA reads TGCGCCAGCAGCTTTAGCCAGTCCATGAACACTGAAGCTTTCTTT. Its translation is CASSFSQSMNTEAFF. The chain combines TRBV5-1 with TRBJ1-1; D gene ambiguous. V was clipped by 2 bases and J by 0 bases, with 11 bases between them. This CDR3 has 15 amino acids. Germline V gene lookup returns CDR1 SGHRS and CDR2 YFSETQ. Looking up the rest from reference TRBV5-1 and TRBJ1-1 gives the full variable domain: KAGVTQTPRYLIKTRGQQVTLSCSPISGHRSVSWYQQTPGQGLQFLFEYFSETQRNKGNFPGRFSGRQFSNSRSEMNVSTLELGDSALYLCASSFSQSMNTEAFFGQGTRLTVV.